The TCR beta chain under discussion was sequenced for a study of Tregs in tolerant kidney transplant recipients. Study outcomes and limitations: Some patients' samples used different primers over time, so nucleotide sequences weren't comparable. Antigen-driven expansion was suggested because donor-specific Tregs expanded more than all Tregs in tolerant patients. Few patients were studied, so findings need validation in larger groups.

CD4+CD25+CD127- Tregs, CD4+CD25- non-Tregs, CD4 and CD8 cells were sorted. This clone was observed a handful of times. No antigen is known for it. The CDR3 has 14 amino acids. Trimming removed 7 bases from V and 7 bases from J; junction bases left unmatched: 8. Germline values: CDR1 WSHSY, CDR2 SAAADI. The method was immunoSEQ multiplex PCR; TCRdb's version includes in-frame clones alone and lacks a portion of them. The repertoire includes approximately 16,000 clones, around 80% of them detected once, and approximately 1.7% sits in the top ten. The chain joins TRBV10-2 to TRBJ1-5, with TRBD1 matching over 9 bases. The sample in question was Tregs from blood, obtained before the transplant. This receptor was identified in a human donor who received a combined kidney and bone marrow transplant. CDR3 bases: TGCGCCAGCACCGAGACAGGGGGTGGCCAGCCCCAGCATTTT. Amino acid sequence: CASTETGGGQPQHF.